The sequence of this TCR beta chain was determined in a study of tumor-infiltrating lymphocytes in primary liver carcinoma. Study overall: Sample counts of productive TCRbeta reads spanned roughly 3.65 to 8 million; these counts were similar across tissue types.

Co-extraction yielded RNA and DNA from around 20-30 mg of unsorted bulk tissue. CDR1 and CDR2 from the germline V gene are SQVTM and ANQGSEA. The CDR3 is made up of 10 amino acids. A constant-region primer served to make TCR beta cDNA from roughly 500 ng total RNA. ARM-PCR was slightly modified, and three nested multiplex PCR rounds with it gave rise to the TCR beta libraries. Running 10 cycles apiece, the first two PCR rounds relied on TRBV1-TRBV30 forward primers together with a C-beta reverse primer. Using its own MiXCR run on the multiplex PCR reads, TCRdb lists one record per CDR3 protein. The table includes approximately 74,000 distinct CDR3 sequences, 71% detected once. This clonotype was detected only once. Compared with germline, one end of the junction differs, possibly owing to a read error.

The TCR comes from a woman in her fifties or sixties with primary liver carcinoma and hepatitis B virus infection. The chain has TRBV29-1 and TRBJ1-2; D not certain. The specimen was liver tumor tissue from sampling region 4. As for subset: tumor region T4, right-lateral pole. The CDR3 spells CSAWEYAYIF. DNA of the CDR3: TGCAGCGCATGGGAGTATGCCTACATCTTC.